This TCR beta chain was observed in a study of blood T cell repertoires in COVID-19. Overall study: Spain, Italy and the United States supplied samples that represented acute and convalescent COVID-19. Sources were T cells, B-cell-depleted T cells, or PBMCs; the material itself was cDNA or gDNA.

In the study's own analysis: Amplification of reference gene primers was used by the study to estimate nucleated cell counts. The data were produced by immunoSEQ multiplex PCR, yet TCRdb's version contains in-frame clones alone and is incomplete. That table is the source of V, J and clone size, and D and trimming were worked out from the DNA. The sample consists of about 220,000 clones, under 90% of them appearing once. This clone has a handful of counts. CDR1 and CDR2 (germline): MDHEN, SYDVKM. Trimming left V 7 bases short and J 1 base short, with 13 bases between. The CDR3 is made up of 14 amino acids.

V gene TRBV28 combines with J gene TRBJ1-1; D unclear. This TCR derives from a man younger than 40 with active or convalescent COVID-19. Sequenced sample: peripheral blood. In DNA form, the CDR3 reads TGTGCCAGCAATTTGTTCCAGGAGAACACTGAAGCTTTCTTT. It yields the protein CASNLFQENTEAFF.